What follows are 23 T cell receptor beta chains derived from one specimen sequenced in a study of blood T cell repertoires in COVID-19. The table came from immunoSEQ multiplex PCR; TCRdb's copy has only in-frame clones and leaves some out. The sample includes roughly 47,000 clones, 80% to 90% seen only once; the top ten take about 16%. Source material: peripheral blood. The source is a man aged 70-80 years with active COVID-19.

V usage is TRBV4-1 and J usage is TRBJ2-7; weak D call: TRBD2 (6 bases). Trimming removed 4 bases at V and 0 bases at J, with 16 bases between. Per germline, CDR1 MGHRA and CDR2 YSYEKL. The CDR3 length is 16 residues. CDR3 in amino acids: CASSREFGGSSYEQYF. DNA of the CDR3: TGCGCCAGCAGCCGCGAATTTGGGGGGAGCTCCTACGAGCAGTACTTC.

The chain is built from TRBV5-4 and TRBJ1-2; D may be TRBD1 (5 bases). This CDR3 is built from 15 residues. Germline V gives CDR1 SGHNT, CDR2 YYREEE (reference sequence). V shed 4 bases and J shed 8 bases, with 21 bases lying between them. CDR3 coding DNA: TGTGCCAGCAGCGGGACTGAACCTCGGGTGGGGGGCTACACCTTC. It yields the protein CASSGTEPRVGGYTF.

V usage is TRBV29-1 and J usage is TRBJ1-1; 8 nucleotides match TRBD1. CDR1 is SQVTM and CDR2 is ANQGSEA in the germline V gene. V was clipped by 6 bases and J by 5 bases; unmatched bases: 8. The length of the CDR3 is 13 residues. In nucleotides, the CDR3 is TGCAGCGTGGTGACAGGGGAGGGGACTGAAGCTTTCTTT. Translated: CSVVTGEGTEAFF.

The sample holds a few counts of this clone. CDR3: CASSLVWAGQNSPLHF. CDR3 coding DNA: TGTGCCAGCAGCTTAGTTTGGGCAGGACAAAATTCACCCCTCCACTTT. This chain links TRBV7-8 with TRBJ1-6, with D tentatively TRBD1 (5 bases). CDR1 is SGHVS, CDR2 FQNEAQ, per germline. Trimming pared 1 base from V and 7 bases from J, leaving 14 bases between. CDR3 length equals 16 residues.

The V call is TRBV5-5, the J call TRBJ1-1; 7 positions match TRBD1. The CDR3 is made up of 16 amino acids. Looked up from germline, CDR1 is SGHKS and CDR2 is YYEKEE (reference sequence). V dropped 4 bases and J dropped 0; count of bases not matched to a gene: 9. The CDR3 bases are TGTGCCAGCAGCCAACTACCGGGACAGATGAACACTGAAGCTTTCTTT. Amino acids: CASSQLPGQMNTEAFF.

In DNA, the CDR3 is TGCGCCAGCAGCCAAGACTTGGCAGGCAACAATCAGCCCCAGCATTTT. Amino acids: CASSQDLAGNNQPQHF. This chain links TRBV4-3 with TRBJ1-5; unclear D gene. The CDR3 has 16 residues. Germline V lookup: CDR1 LGHNA, CDR2 YSLEER. Deletions cut 0 bases from V and 3 bases from J, with 12 bases between.

DNA for the CDR3: TGTGCCAGTGGTGGAGAAAAGACCCTCGGGACTGAAGCTTTCTTT. Protein: CASGGEKTLGTEAFF. The chain combines TRBV19 with TRBJ1-1; D not certain. Germline CDR1 is LNHDA and CDR2 is SQIVND (reference sequence). This CDR3 comprises 15 residues. V lost 8 bases, J lost 5 bases, and 21 bases lay in between.

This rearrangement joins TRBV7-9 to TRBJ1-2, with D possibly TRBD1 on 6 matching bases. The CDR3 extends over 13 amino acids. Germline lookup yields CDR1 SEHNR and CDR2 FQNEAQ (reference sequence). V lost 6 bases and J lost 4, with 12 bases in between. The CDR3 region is CASSLQGGYGYTF. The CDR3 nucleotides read TGTGCCAGCAGTTTACAGGGAGGCTATGGCTACACCTTC.

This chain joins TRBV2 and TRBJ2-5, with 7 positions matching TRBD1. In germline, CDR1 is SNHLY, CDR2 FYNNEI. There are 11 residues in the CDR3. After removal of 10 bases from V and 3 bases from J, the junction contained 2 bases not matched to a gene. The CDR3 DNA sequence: TGTGCCACCGGACAGGAAGAGACCCAGTACTTC. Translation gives CATGQEETQYF.

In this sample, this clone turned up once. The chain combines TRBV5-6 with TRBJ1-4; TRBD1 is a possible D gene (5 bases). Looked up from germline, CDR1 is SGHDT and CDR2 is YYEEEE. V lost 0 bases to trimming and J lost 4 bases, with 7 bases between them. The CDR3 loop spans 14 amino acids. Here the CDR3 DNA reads TGTGCCAGCAGCTTGGGACAGCTTAATGAAAAACTGTTTTTT. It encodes CASSLGQLNEKLFF.

CDR3 DNA: TGTGCCAGCAGCTTGGCGGCGGGGGTGGAGCTGTTTTTT. Translating it yields CASSLAAGVELFF. V gene TRBV7-2 combines with J gene TRBJ2-2, with 7 bases that match TRBD2. The CDR3 is 13 residues long. CDR1 and CDR2 (germline): SGHTA, FQGNSA. After removal of 3 bases from V and 10 bases from J, the junction contained 5 bases not matched to a gene.

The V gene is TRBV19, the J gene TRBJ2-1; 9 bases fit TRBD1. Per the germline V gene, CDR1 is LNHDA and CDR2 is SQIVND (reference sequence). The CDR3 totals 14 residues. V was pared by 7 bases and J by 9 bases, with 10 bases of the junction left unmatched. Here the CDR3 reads CASKGGQGPSEQFF. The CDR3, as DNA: TGTGCCAGTAAGGGGGGACAGGGTCCGAGTGAGCAGTTCTTC.

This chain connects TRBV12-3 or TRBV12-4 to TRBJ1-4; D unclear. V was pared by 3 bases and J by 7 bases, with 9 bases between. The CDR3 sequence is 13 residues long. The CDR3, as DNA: TGTGCCAGCAGTTTCGGGGTGGGTGAAAAACTGTTTTTT. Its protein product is CASSFGVGEKLFF.

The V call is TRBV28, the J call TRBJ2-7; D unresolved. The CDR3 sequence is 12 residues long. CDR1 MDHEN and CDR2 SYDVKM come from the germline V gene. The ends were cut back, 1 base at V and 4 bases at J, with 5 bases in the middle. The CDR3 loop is CASSLLVYEQYF. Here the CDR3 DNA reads TGTGCCAGCAGTTTATTAGTTTACGAGCAGTACTTC.

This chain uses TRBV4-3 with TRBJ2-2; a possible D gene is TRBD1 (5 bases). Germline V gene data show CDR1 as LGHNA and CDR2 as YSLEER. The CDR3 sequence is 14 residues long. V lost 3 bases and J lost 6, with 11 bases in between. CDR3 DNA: TGCGCCAGCAGCCAGTCAGGGTATTCCGGGGAGCTGTTTTTT. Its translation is CASSQSGYSGELFF.

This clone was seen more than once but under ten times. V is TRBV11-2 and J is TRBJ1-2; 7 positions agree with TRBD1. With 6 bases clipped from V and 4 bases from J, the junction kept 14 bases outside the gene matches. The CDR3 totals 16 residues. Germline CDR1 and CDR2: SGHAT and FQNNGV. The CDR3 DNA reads TGTGCCAGCAGTCGACCCGGGACAGAGGCCACCTATGGCTACACCTTC. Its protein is CASSRPGTEATYGYTF.

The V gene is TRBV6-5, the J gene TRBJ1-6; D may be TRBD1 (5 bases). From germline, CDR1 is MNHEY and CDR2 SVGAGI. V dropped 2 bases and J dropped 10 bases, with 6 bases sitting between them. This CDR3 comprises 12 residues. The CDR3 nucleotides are TGTGCCAGCAGTTACCGACAGTCACCCCTCCACTTT. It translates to CASSYRQSPLHF.

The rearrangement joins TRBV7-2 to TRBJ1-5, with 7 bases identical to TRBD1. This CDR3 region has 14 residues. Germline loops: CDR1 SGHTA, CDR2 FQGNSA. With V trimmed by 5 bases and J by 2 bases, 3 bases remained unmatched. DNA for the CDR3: TGTGCCAGCAGCGTGACAGGGCGCAATCAGCCCCAGCATTTT. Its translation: CASSVTGRNQPQHF.

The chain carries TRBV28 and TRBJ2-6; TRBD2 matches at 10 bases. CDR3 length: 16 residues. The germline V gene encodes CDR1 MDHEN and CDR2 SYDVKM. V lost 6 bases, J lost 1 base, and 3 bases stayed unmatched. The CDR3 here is CASSPSGSSGANVLTF. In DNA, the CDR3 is TGTGCCAGCAGCCCTAGCGGGAGTTCTGGGGCCAACGTCCTGACTTTC.

CDR3 loop: CASSGLNEQFF. The DNA of the CDR3 is TGTGCCAGCTCAGGGTTAAATGAGCAGTTCTTC. The chain recombines TRBV6-5 with TRBJ2-1; tentative D call: TRBD1 (5 bases). Germline CDR1 reads MNHEY; CDR2 reads SVGAGI. The CDR3 loop spans 11 amino acids. Trimming removed 8 bases at V and 7 bases at J, with 9 bases between.

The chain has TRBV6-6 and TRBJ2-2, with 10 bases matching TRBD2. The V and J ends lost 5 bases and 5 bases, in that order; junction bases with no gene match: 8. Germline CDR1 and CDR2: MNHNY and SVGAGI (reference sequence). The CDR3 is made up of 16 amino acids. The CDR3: CASSQNSGGYTGELFF. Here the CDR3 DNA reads TGTGCCAGCAGTCAAAATAGCGGGGGGTATACCGGGGAGCTGTTTTTT.

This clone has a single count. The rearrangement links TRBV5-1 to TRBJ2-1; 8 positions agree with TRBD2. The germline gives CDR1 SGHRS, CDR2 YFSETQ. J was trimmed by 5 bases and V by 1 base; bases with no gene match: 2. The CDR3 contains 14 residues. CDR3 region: CASSLLLADNEQFF. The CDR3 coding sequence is TGCGCCAGCAGCTTGTTACTAGCGGACAATGAGCAGTTCTTC.

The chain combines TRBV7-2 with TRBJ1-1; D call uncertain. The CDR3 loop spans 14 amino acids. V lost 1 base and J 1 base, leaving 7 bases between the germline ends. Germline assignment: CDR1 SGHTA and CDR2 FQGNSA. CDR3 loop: CASSLEPRNTEAFF. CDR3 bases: TGTGCCAGCAGCTTAGAACCTAGGAACACTGAAGCTTTCTTT.